This T cell receptor (beta chain) is drawn from a study of blood T cell repertoires in COVID-19. In the original workflow: Reference gene primer amplification in the assay estimated nucleated cell counts. The table came from immunoSEQ multiplex PCR; TCRdb's copy has only in-frame clones and leaves some out. The DNA gave D and trimming, while V, J and clone size come from that table. Counted here are over 150,000 clones, approximately 88% occurring once; the ten biggest clones make up around 7%. The V end was cut by 1 base, the J end by 10 bases, with 5 bases between. CDR1 is MDHEN, CDR2 SYDVKM, per germline. This CDR3 spans 12 amino acids.

The sequencing input was peripheral blood. This TCR was recovered from a woman aged 40 to 55 with COVID-19, enrolled during active disease. This rearrangement joins TRBV28 to TRBJ1-6; D is unclear. This CDR3 is CASSLFVSPLHF. CDR3 sequence (DNA): TGTGCCAGCAGTTTATTCGTCTCACCCCTCCACTTT.